The 31 T cell receptor beta chains reported below all come from one sample, sequenced in a study of blood T cell repertoires in COVID-19. The repertoire was sequenced with immunoSEQ multiplex PCR; TCRdb's copy has only in-frame clones and lacks some. Counted here are more than 45,000 clones, 75% to 90% occurring once; the ten biggest clones make up around 2.7%. The sample consisted of peripheral blood. The receptors were sampled from a man of 80 years or more with acute or convalescent COVID-19.

The chain has TRBV3-1 (or the pseudogene TRBV3-2) and TRBJ1-4; 7 positions agree with TRBD1. Unmatched junction bases numbered 4, after V lost 1 base and J lost 8 bases. Germline-derived CDR1 and CDR2 are LGHDT and YNNKEL (reference sequence). This CDR3 contains 14 residues. In nucleotides, the CDR3 is TGTGCCAGCAGCCAAGGACAGGGTGGGGAAAAACTGTTTTTT. The encoded protein is CASSQGQGGEKLFF.

The rearrangement uses TRBV18 and TRBJ1-2, with a weak D call TRBD1 (5 bases). The CDR3 spans 15 residues. V gave up 3 bases and J gave up 2 bases, with 13 bases separating them. Per the germline V gene, CDR1 is KGHSH and CDR2 is LQKENI. The CDR3 DNA reads as TGTGCCAGCTCACCCGCTGGGGCAGGGAACTATGGCTACACCTTC. This encodes CASSPAGAGNYGYTF.

CDR3 protein: CATRGSSYNEQFF. The CDR3 coding sequence is TGTGCCACCCGGGGGAGCTCCTACAATGAGCAGTTCTTC. J is TRBJ2-1 and V is TRBV7-2, with a possible D match to TRBD2 (6 bases). Germline V gene data show CDR1 as SGHTA and CDR2 as FQGNSA. The CDR3 runs 13 residues. Deletions cut 10 bases from V and 0 bases from J, with 10 bases between.

This chain joins TRBV29-1 and TRBJ2-1; the D gene is possibly TRBD1 (5 bases). V was trimmed by 7 bases and J by 6 bases, leaving 16 bases between them. The CDR3 length is 13 residues. Germline assignment: CDR1 SQVTM and CDR2 ANQGSEA. The chain's CDR3 is CSGWTLPPNEQFF. In DNA, the CDR3 is TGCAGCGGATGGACACTACCCCCCAATGAGCAGTTCTTC.

This clone was detected once. The V and J genes are TRBV19 and TRBJ1-2, with 10 bases aligning to TRBD1. Germline trimming cut 11 bases from V and 4 bases from J; bases unmatched to any gene: 22. Germline-derived CDR1 and CDR2 are LNHDA and SQIVND (reference sequence). This CDR3 contains 18 residues. CDR3 in DNA: TGTGCCCCAGTAGTCCCAGAGGCTCGGACAGGGGGGCTCTATGGCTACACCTTC. It encodes CAPVVPEARTGGLYGYTF.

The V call is TRBV6-2 or TRBV6-3, the J call TRBJ2-5, with TRBD2 matching 13 bases. The CDR3 totals 16 residues. V shed 4 bases, J shed 7 bases, and the junction held 9 bases outside the gene matches. Germline CDR1 and CDR2: MNHEY and SVGEGT. The CDR3 loop reads CASSFGTSGALGTQYF. The CDR3 coding sequence is TGTGCCAGCAGTTTTGGGACTAGCGGGGCCCTGGGGACCCAGTACTTC.

This chain joins TRBV7-2 and TRBJ1-6, with D hard to call. Trimming stripped 0 bases from V and 7 bases from J, with 4 bases between. This CDR3 is built from 13 residues. Per germline, CDR1 SGHTA and CDR2 FQGNSA. DNA of the CDR3: TGTGCCAGCAGCTTAGCTCTGAATTCACCCCTCCACTTT. Residues: CASSLALNSPLHF.

The chain employs TRBV7-9 and TRBJ1-1, with no clear D. Trimming took off 3 bases at V and 8 bases at J, with 4 bases between the two ends. Looked up from germline, CDR1 is SEHNR and CDR2 is FQNEAQ (reference sequence). This CDR3 contains 10 residues. The CDR3, as DNA: TGTGCCAGCAGCTTTCCGGAAGCTTTCTTT. Encoded protein: CASSFPEAFF.

V gene TRBV5-1 combines with J gene TRBJ2-2; 9 bases are shared with TRBD2. The CDR3 totals 16 residues. Germline assignment: CDR1 SGHRS and CDR2 YFSETQ. With 3 bases clipped from V and 2 bases from J, the junction kept 5 bases outside the gene matches. As DNA, the CDR3 is TGCGCCAGCAGCTCAACTAGCGGGCTAAACACCGGGGAGCTGTTTTTT. Its protein product is CASSSTSGLNTGELFF.

V is TRBV24-1 and J is TRBJ2-7; 12 positions agree with TRBD1. The CDR3 is made up of 15 amino acids. After removal of 6 bases from V and 5 bases from J, the junction contained 7 bases not matched to a gene. The germline CDR1 and CDR2 sequences are KGHDR and SFDVKD. The CDR3 spells CATSSSGTGGNEQYF. CDR3 DNA sequence: TGTGCCACCAGTTCATCGGGGACAGGGGGCAACGAGCAGTACTTC.

The chain links TRBV6-5 to TRBJ1-5; 9 bases map to TRBD1. The CDR3 is made up of 15 amino acids. Germline V lookup: CDR1 MNHEY, CDR2 SVGAGI. The J segment lost 0 bases and the V segment lost 6 bases, leaving 3 bases of the junction unmatched. CDR3 sequence reads: CASSWTGDSNQPQHF. The CDR3, as DNA: TGTGCCAGCAGCTGGACAGGGGATAGCAATCAGCCCCAGCATTTT.

Here the CDR3 reads CASSVTGGAGLDEQYF. The CDR3 coding sequence is TGTGCCAGCAGCGTGACAGGGGGCGCGGGACTGGACGAGCAGTACTTC. The chain couples TRBV9 to TRBJ2-7, with 10 positions matching TRBD1. The germline CDR1 and CDR2 sequences are SGDLS and YYNGEE. CDR3 size: 16 residues. Trimming took 2 bases from V and 5 from J; bases not matched to a gene: 10.

This clone was observed once. The chain is built from TRBV6-5 and TRBJ1-4; 8 nucleotides match TRBD1. Germline V gene data show CDR1 as MNHEY and CDR2 as SVGAGI. V shed 0 bases and J 3 bases; nucleotides not matched to a gene: 3. This CDR3 spans 16 amino acids. CDR3 nucleotide sequence: TGTGCCAGCAGTTACTCAACAGGGGGGGCTAATGAAAAACTGTTTTTT. It is translated as CASSYSTGGANEKLFF.

The chain recombines TRBV6-6 with TRBJ1-1, with a possible D match to TRBD1 (6 bases). V lost 5 bases, J lost 11 bases, and 18 bases lay in between. The CDR3 runs to 13 residues. CDR1 is MNHNY, CDR2 SVGAGI, per germline (reference sequence). The CDR3 DNA reads TGTGCCAGCAGTAAGGGGGAAGTCTCCTACGCTTTCTTT. This sequence encodes CASSKGEVSYAFF.

The rearrangement joins TRBV24-1 to TRBJ2-5, with D possibly being TRBD1 (5 bases). Germline values: CDR1 KGHDR, CDR2 SFDVKD. V dropped 5 bases and J dropped 5 bases, with 11 bases sitting between them. The CDR3 is 13 residues long. CDR3 nucleotide sequence: TGTGCCACCAGTGCAGGGTCGAGGGAGACCCAGTACTTC. Translating it yields CATSAGSRETQYF.

The chain links TRBV6-5 to TRBJ2-2; possible D gene TRBD1, 6 bases. CDR1 and CDR2 from the germline V gene are MNHEY and SVGAGI. This CDR3 is built from 15 residues. Trimming stripped 2 bases from V and 1 base from J, with 8 bases between. The chain's CDR3 is CASSYPQGNTGELFF. The CDR3, as DNA: TGTGCCAGCAGTTACCCACAGGGGAACACCGGGGAGCTGTTTTTT.

This chain joins TRBV7-2 and TRBJ1-2, with TRBD1 matching 8 bases. The CDR3 is made up of 13 amino acids. The trim removed 5 bases at V and 5 bases at J, leaving 4 bases unmatched. Germline V CDR1 and CDR2: SGHTA, FQGNSA. The CDR3 nucleotides are TGTGCCAGCAGCCCCCAGGGGGCGTATGGCTACACCTTC. This gives the protein CASSPQGAYGYTF.

A few counts support this clone. The rearrangement links TRBV7-2 to TRBJ1-2; unclear D gene. The CDR3 has 13 amino acids. The germline CDR1 and CDR2 sequences are SGHTA and FQGNSA. Trimming took off 5 bases at V and 4 bases at J, with 11 bases between the two ends. CDR3: CASSRDTIYGYTF. The CDR3 DNA is TGTGCCAGCAGCCGCGACACAATCTATGGCTACACCTTC.

V gene TRBV5-1 combines with J gene TRBJ2-3; a weak D match, TRBD2 (5 bases). The V and J ends lost 2 bases and 4 bases respectively, with 14 bases between them. The CDR3 has 15 amino acids. Germline assignment: CDR1 SGHRS and CDR2 YFSETQ. CDR3 in amino acids: CASSFPSPPPDTQYF. Here the CDR3 DNA reads TGCGCCAGCAGCTTTCCTAGCCCCCCCCCAGATACGCAGTATTTT. The full variable domain, with the rest looked up from reference TRBV5-1 and TRBJ2-3, is KAGVTQTPRYLIKTRGQQVTLSCSPISGHRSVSWYQQTPGQGLQFLFEYFSETQRNKGNFPGRFSGRQFSNSRSEMNVSTLELGDSALYLCASSFPSPPPDTQYFGPGTRLTVL.

The CDR3 loop is CASSYTGSYGYTF. As DNA, the CDR3 is TGTGCCAGCAGTTACACAGGGAGCTATGGCTACACCTTC. The V call is TRBV6-5, the J call TRBJ1-2; a weak D match, TRBD1 (6 bases). CDR3 length: 13 residues. V was cut by 2 bases and J by 4 bases, with 8 bases left in between. Germline values: CDR1 MNHEY, CDR2 SVGAGI.

The J gene is TRBJ2-5, the V gene TRBV7-8; 8 bases are shared with TRBD2. The CDR3 sequence is 15 residues long. Unmatched junction bases numbered 2, after V lost 0 bases and J lost 2 bases. The germline V gene has CDR1 SGHVS and CDR2 FQNEAQ. This chain's CDR3 is CASSLAGGVQETQYF. The CDR3 nucleotides are TGTGCCAGCAGCTTAGCCGGGGGGGTTCAAGAGACCCAGTACTTC. Based on the CDR3 plus reference TRBV7-8 and TRBJ2-5, the full variable domain is GAGVSQSPRYKVAKRGQDVALRCDPISGHVSLFWYQQALGQGPEFLTYFQNEAQLDKSGLPSDRFFAERPEGSVSTLKIQRTQQEDSAVYLCASSLAGGVQETQYFGPGTRLLVL.

The chain links TRBV5-4 to TRBJ2-2, with a possible D match to TRBD1 (6 bases). The CDR3 runs to 15 residues. V was shortened by 4 bases and J by 3 bases, with 13 bases between the two germline ends. Germline CDR1 and CDR2: SGHNT and YYREEE (reference sequence). CDR3 in DNA: TGTGCCAGCAGCATACAGGGCCTGGACACCGGGGAGCTGTTTTTT. This translates into CASSIQGLDTGELFF.

The V and J genes are TRBV27 and TRBJ2-2, with TRBD1 matching over 8 bases. J lost 1 base, V lost 4 bases, and 8 bases had no gene match. Germline loops: CDR1 MNHEY, CDR2 SMNVEV (reference sequence). CDR3 length equals 17 residues. The CDR3 is CASSSGQDAWNTGELFF. CDR3 DNA sequence: TGTGCCAGCAGTTCGGGACAGGACGCGTGGAACACCGGGGAGCTGTTTTTT.

This chain connects TRBV4-3 to TRBJ2-1; TRBD1 might be the D (6 bases). Deletions cut 0 bases from V and 6 bases from J, with 18 bases between. Per germline, CDR1 LGHNA and CDR2 YSLEER. This CDR3 has 17 residues. The CDR3 here is CASSQELIGRGSNEQFF. In nucleotides, the CDR3 is TGCGCCAGCAGCCAAGAGCTTATCGGCAGGGGAAGCAATGAGCAGTTCTTC.

The rearrangement joins TRBV4-1 to TRBJ1-4, with 10 positions matching TRBD1. The J segment lost 0 bases and the V segment lost 8 bases, leaving 12 bases of the junction unmatched. The germline gives CDR1 MGHRA, CDR2 YSYEKL. The CDR3 spans 18 residues. CDR3 sequence reads: CASSSRGTGDSTNEKLFF. CDR3 nucleotides: TGCGCCAGCTCAAGCCGTGGGACAGGGGATTCAACTAATGAAAAACTGTTTTTT.

This clone was seen only once. The genes are TRBV23-1 and TRBJ2-1; tentative D call: TRBD2 (6 bases). TRBV23-1 is given ORF status, its function remaining uncertain. V lost 1 base and J lost 0, with 7 bases in between. The CDR3 sequence is 15 residues long. The CDR3 DNA follows: TGCGCCAGCAGTCAATTGGGGGGCTCCTACAATGAGCAGTTCTTC. Encoded protein: CASSQLGGSYNEQFF.

The rearrangement joins TRBV19 to TRBJ1-5; 9 bases match TRBD1. Germline-derived CDR1 and CDR2 are LNHDA and SQIVND (reference sequence). The ends lost 5 bases at V and 7 bases at J; junction bases unmatched: 9. This CDR3 contains 15 residues. The CDR3 nucleotides are TGTGCCAGTAGTCGGACAGGGGAGGGACAGCAGCCCCAGCATTTT. Amino acid sequence: CASSRTGEGQQPQHF.

The chain is built from TRBV10-3 and TRBJ1-1; 7 bases fit TRBD1. Germline V gene sequence: CDR1 ENHRY, CDR2 SYGVKD. CDR3 size: 14 residues. Unmatched junction bases numbered 7, after V lost 9 bases and J lost 0 bases. This CDR3 reads CAIGTALVNTEAFF. In DNA, the CDR3 is TGTGCCATTGGGACAGCGCTTGTGAACACTGAAGCTTTCTTT.

This clone occurred a few times. V gene TRBV5-6 combines with J gene TRBJ1-1; 9 bases align to TRBD1. The CDR3 spans 14 residues. With V trimmed by 3 bases and J by 5 bases, 5 bases remained unmatched. The germline V gene has CDR1 SGHDT and CDR2 YYEEEE. CDR3 sequence: CASSWGDRETEAFF. CDR3 nucleotide sequence: TGTGCCAGCAGCTGGGGGGACAGGGAAACTGAAGCTTTCTTT.

This clone occurred once. The CDR3 DNA reads as TGTGCCACCAGTGAAGGGGTACAAGAGACCCAGTACTTC. As protein: CATSEGVQETQYF. The chain employs TRBV24-1 and TRBJ2-5; maybe TRBD1 (5 bases). The CDR3 length is 13 residues. V gave up 4 bases and J gave up 2 bases, with 7 bases separating them. CDR1 and CDR2 (germline): KGHDR, SFDVKD.

This chain links TRBV18 with TRBJ1-2; 12 bases line up with TRBD1. CDR1 is KGHSH, CDR2 LQKENI, per germline. The V and J ends lost 5 bases and 7 bases, in that order; junction bases with no gene match: 2. This CDR3 contains 13 residues. CDR3 residues: CASSWDRGPGYTF. CDR3 in DNA: TGTGCCAGCTCATGGGACAGGGGGCCTGGCTACACCTTC.